This TCR beta chain was documented in a study of human T cells and chemical hapten exposure. Study-level background: Patients were mainly female, each with alopecia areata, totalis or universalis. Findings and limits, study-wide: The study found expanded TCRs formed significantly more large CDR3 similarity clusters than controls. Alopecia affected the donors, so their immune response may differ from healthy people's.

Comments on this clonotype: As yet, its antigen is unknown.

V was clipped by 7 bases and J by 0 bases, with 10 bases between them. The CDR3 runs to 15 residues. Germline CDR1 is MNHEY and CDR2 is SVGAGI. One entry per CDR3 protein, called by TCRdb with MiXCR from the RACE reads. The sample lists about 57,000 distinct CDR3 sequences, 9% to 9.5% occurring once. Stated time point: patch test 1, 2 weeks after DPC sensitization. Treatment indicated: therapeutic diphenylcyclopropenone sensitization with weekly scalp DPC. Blood collection took place prior to placing each patch test. The sequence was obtained from a woman in her thirties or forties with alopecia areata. Some clones in this sample may be carry-over from other donors' samples. V usage is TRBV6-5 and J usage is TRBJ1-6, with D possibly matching TRBD1 (5 bases). Source: whole blood, taken in connection with sensitization to the hapten diphenylcyclopropenone (DPC). CDR3 sequence (DNA): TGTGCCAGCAACCCGGGGGGCTCCTATAATTCACCCCTCCACTTT. This encodes CASNPGGSYNSPLHF.